This entry lists 8 T cell receptor beta chains sequenced from one sample in a study of T cell changes during pregnancy in multiple sclerosis. Libraries were prepared by immunoSEQ multiplex PCR; TCRdb keeps only in-frame clonotypes and omits some of them. The sample has around 69,000 clones, about 92% seen once; the top ten hold roughly 2.2%. This specimen was peripheral blood, taken in the second trimester of pregnancy. All receptors derive from a female donor in good health, enrolled as a control in a pregnancy study.

V and J are TRBV6-5 and TRBJ2-7; D call uncertain. V lost 0 bases to trimming and J lost 3 bases, with 9 bases between them. The germline CDR1 and CDR2 sequences are MNHEY and SVGAGI. The CDR3 totals 14 residues. The CDR3 protein is CASSYSRGNYEQYF. CDR3 bases: TGTGCCAGCAGTTACTCGAGAGGCAACTACGAGCAGTACTTC.

This clone was counted a few times. This chain uses TRBV1 with TRBJ2-7; the table assigns TRBD2, which was not confirmed against the DNA. TRBV1 is a documented pseudogene. This CDR3 spans 19 amino acids. This CDR3 reads CTSSQDFVPSGSPAYEQYF. The DNA of the CDR3 is TGCACCAGCAGCCAAGATTTTGTCCCTAGCGGGAGTCCGGCCTACGAGCAGTACTTC.

This chain connects TRBV20-1 to TRBJ1-2; 7 positions match TRBD1. Trimming at V came to 4 bases and at J to 11 bases, leaving 7 bases not matched to a gene. CDR1 and CDR2 (germline): DFQATT, SNEGSKA (reference sequence). CDR3 length: 11 residues. The CDR3 nucleotides read TGCAGTGCTAACGAGGGGGCTAAGTACACCTTC. Amino acid sequence: CSANEGAKYTF.

The chain is built from TRBV29-1 and TRBJ2-1; 7 nucleotides align to TRBD2. The CDR3 is made up of 11 amino acids. The junction had 5 bases not matched to a gene; V was cut back by 7 bases and J by 8 bases. The germline CDR1 and CDR2 sequences are SQVTM and ANQGSEA. The chain's CDR3 is CSAPGRDEQFF. The CDR3 DNA is TGCAGCGCACCGGGGAGGGATGAGCAGTTCTTC.

The chain is built from TRBV7-2 and TRBJ2-1; 12 bases align to TRBD2. The CDR3 spans 16 residues. CDR1 and CDR2 from the germline V gene are SGHTA and FQGNSA. V was pared by 1 base and J by 6 bases, with 4 bases of the junction left unmatched. The CDR3 loop is CASSLVPSGGANEQFF. The DNA of the CDR3 is TGTGCCAGCAGCTTAGTACCTAGCGGGGGGGCCAATGAGCAGTTCTTC.

The gene calls are TRBV29-1 and TRBJ2-7; 12 nucleotides line up with TRBD2. The CDR3 extends over 14 amino acids. CDR1 and CDR2 from the germline V gene are SQVTM and ANQGSEA. V dropped 4 bases and J dropped 2; count of bases not matched to a gene: 3. Here the CDR3 DNA reads TGCAGCGTTGGTCCTAGCGGGAGGGCCTACGAGCAGTACTTC. Translation gives CSVGPSGRAYEQYF.

The chain joins TRBV19 to TRBJ1-1, with 8 bases matching TRBD1. V lost 7 bases and J lost 0; bases outside the gene matches: 7. The CDR3 has 15 residues. The germline gives CDR1 LNHDA, CDR2 SQIVND (reference sequence). The CDR3 sequence is CASTLRTGMNTEAFF. CDR3 coding DNA: TGTGCCAGTACCCTTAGGACAGGGATGAACACTGAAGCTTTCTTT.

The chain carries TRBV28 and TRBJ1-6, with TRBD1 as a possible D gene (5 bases). This CDR3 comprises 16 residues. Germline V CDR1 and CDR2: MDHEN, SYDVKM. The ends were cut back, 4 bases at V and 5 bases at J, with 15 bases in the middle. In DNA, the CDR3 is TGTGCCAGCAGTTCCCCCAGTCGGGGGGATAATTCACCCCTCCACTTT. This translates into CASSSPSRGDNSPLHF.